Given below is one TCR beta chain in context. Its target is unknown. The data originate from a study of CXCR3-negative and CXCR3-positive naive CD8 T cells. General study findings and limits: When CXCR3-positive naive cells were set against CXCR3-negative naive cells, the former had more hydrophobic TRB CDR3s.

The method, 5' RACE with UMI labels, was used to prepare the TRB cDNA libraries. TCRdb reworked the 5' RACE reads into one entry per CDR3 protein, no DNA. The sample spans about 150,000 distinct CDR3 sequences; the ten largest clones claim 0.45% to 0.55%. Germline CDR1 and CDR2: MDHEN and SYDVKM. The CDR3 has 15 amino acids. Cells that were CD45RO-CCR7+CD27+CD95- constituted naive CD8+ T cells. The receptor comes from a human donor in good health. Some clones in this sample may be carry-over from other donors' samples. Sequenced material: naive CXCR3+ CD8+ T cells from blood. Described subset: CD45RO-CCR7+CD27+CD95- naive CD8+ T cells expressing CXCR3 (TNR3+). The chain is built from TRBV28 and TRBJ2-1. CDR3 residues: CASSFDGQAYNEQFF.